The 16 T cell receptor beta chains presented below share a single source sample, sequenced in a study of T cell clonotyping in hematopoietic cell transplantation. Data came from immunoSEQ multiplex PCR; TCRdb stores just in-frame clones and leaves some out. This table holds roughly 28,000 clones, approximately 94% found once. As to time point: recipient sample about 28 days before transplant, after cytoreduction. The source material was peripheral blood mononuclear cells, sampled before stem cell transplant. The receptors were gathered from a man in his fifties with acute myeloid leukemia. Some clones in this sample may be carry-over from other donors' samples.

The chain uses TRBV19 and TRBJ2-4, with D possibly being TRBD1 (5 bases). Germline V gene lookup returns CDR1 LNHDA and CDR2 SQIVND (reference sequence). V was shortened by 7 bases and J by 8 bases, with 18 bases between the two germline ends. This CDR3 has 14 residues. The CDR3 is CASTPRQGADIQYF. CDR3 DNA sequence: TGTGCCAGTACCCCGAGGCAGGGTGCGGACATTCAGTACTTC.

The chain carries TRBV5-4 and TRBJ2-1; TRBD2 agrees at 8 bases. V lost 1 base, J lost 2 bases, and 2 bases stayed unmatched. Germline V lookup: CDR1 SGHNT, CDR2 YYREEE (reference sequence). The CDR3 is 15 residues long. CDR3 sequence reads: CASSLTSGPYNEQFF. The DNA for the CDR3 is TGTGCCAGCAGCTTGACTAGCGGACCCTACAATGAGCAGTTCTTC. The full variable domain, completed using reference TRBV5-4 and TRBJ2-1, is ETGVTQSPTHLIKTRGQQVTLRCSSQSGHNTVSWYQQALGQGPQFIFQYYREEENGRGNFPPRFSGLQFPNYSSELNVNALELDDSALYLCASSLTSGPYNEQFFGPGTRLTVL.

The CDR3 DNA reads as TGTGCCAGCAGCGTAGTAGGACTAGCGGGAGGGCCGGAGACCCAGTACTTC. Protein product: CASSVVGLAGGPETQYF. The chain uses TRBV9 and TRBJ2-5, with TRBD2 matching 15 bases. In germline, CDR1 is SGDLS, CDR2 YYNGEE. The junction had 5 bases not matched to a gene; V was cut back by 0 bases and J by 5 bases. The CDR3 spans 17 residues.

V usage is TRBV21-1 and J usage is TRBJ1-3; the listed D gene, TRBD1, was not tested against the DNA. TRBV21-1 is classified as a pseudogene. This CDR3 comprises 18 residues. The DNA for the CDR3 is TGTGCCAGCAGCAAAGAGGGGCGCCAGGCCCTCTCCGGAAACACCATATATTTT. Protein product: CASSKEGRQALSGNTIYF.

This chain joins TRBV2 and TRBJ2-1; TRBD2 agrees at 16 bases. V shed 9 bases, J shed 2 bases, and the junction held 1 base outside the gene matches. Germline V gives CDR1 SNHLY, CDR2 FYNNEI. The CDR3 runs to 15 residues. This chain's CDR3 is CARGTSGGAYNEQFF. CDR3 nucleotides: TGTGCCAGGGGGACTAGCGGGGGGGCCTACAATGAGCAGTTCTTC.

CDR3 sequence: CASSLYSDTQYF. The CDR3 bases are TGTGCCAGCAGCTTATACTCAGATACGCAGTATTTT. This sequence joins TRBV7-6 and TRBJ2-3; D uncertain. CDR1 is SGHVS and CDR2 is FNYEAQ in the germline V gene. Trimming shortened V by 2 bases and J by 4 bases, and 4 bases separated the two germline ends. CDR3 length: 12 residues.

The rearrangement uses TRBV14 and TRBJ2-1; D unclear. Germline CDR1 SGHDN, CDR2 FVKESK. This CDR3 spans 15 amino acids. Deletions cut 1 base from V and 3 bases from J, with 10 bases between. DNA of the CDR3: TGTGCCAGCAGCCAAGTCGGCAGCTACTACAATGAGCAGTTCTTC. Encoded protein: CASSQVGSYYNEQFF.

The chain recombines TRBV5-4 with TRBJ1-1, with D uncertain. Germline CDR1 is SGHNT and CDR2 is YYREEE (reference sequence). The length of the CDR3 is 12 residues. V was cut by 0 bases and J by 5 bases, with 5 bases left in between. CDR3 sequence reads: CASSLGDTEAFF. DNA of the CDR3: TGTGCCAGCAGCTTGGGGGATACTGAAGCTTTCTTT.

This chain joins TRBV7-9 and TRBJ1-3, with D possibly TRBD1 on 6 matching bases. V was trimmed by 6 bases and J by 0 bases, leaving 15 bases between them. Germline V CDR1 and CDR2: SEHNR, FQNEAQ (reference sequence). The CDR3 runs 16 residues. The CDR3 nucleotides are TGTGCCAGCAGTAAAGGGGGGGCTAGCTCTGGAAACACCATATATTTT. Its translation is CASSKGGASSGNTIYF.

The chain is built from TRBV6-5 and TRBJ1-2; D gene uncertain. The CDR3 extends over 13 amino acids. CDR1 is MNHEY, CDR2 SVGAGI, per germline. Trimming shortened V by 6 bases and J by 3 bases, and 11 bases separated the two germline ends. Here the CDR3 DNA reads TGTGCCAGCAGCCCCGGTTCGGACTATGGCTACACCTTC. Encoded protein: CASSPGSDYGYTF.

V usage is TRBV9 and J usage is TRBJ2-7, with 10 bases lining up with TRBD2. Germline V gene sequence: CDR1 SGDLS, CDR2 YYNGEE. After removal of 4 bases from V and 4 bases from J, the junction contained 5 bases not matched to a gene. This CDR3 region has 14 residues. The CDR3: CASSPAGGRYEQYF. As DNA, the CDR3 is TGTGCCAGCAGCCCAGCGGGGGGGCGGTACGAGCAGTACTTC. Drawing the rest from reference TRBV9 and TRBJ2-7, the complete variable domain is DSGVTQTPKHLITATGQRVTLRCSPRSGDLSVYWYQQSLDQGLQFLIQYYNGEERAKGNILERFSAQQFPDLHSELNLSSLELGDSALYFCASSPAGGRYEQYFGPGTRLTVT.

The genes are TRBV7-8 and TRBJ1-5; no clear D gene. The germline V gene has CDR1 SGHVS and CDR2 FQNEAQ. The CDR3 has 15 residues. The V and J ends lost 5 bases and 3 bases respectively, with 14 bases between them. The DNA for the CDR3 is TGTGCCAGCAGCCCCGAGGCCATGCCCAATCAGCCCCAGCATTTT. Translated: CASSPEAMPNQPQHF.

The rearrangement joins TRBV27 to TRBJ2-5; D is unclear. The V gene's germline CDR1 is MNHEY and CDR2 SMNVEV (reference sequence). V lost 5 bases to trimming and J lost 2 bases, with 9 bases between them. The length of the CDR3 is 13 residues. The CDR3: CASSARRQETQYF. The CDR3 DNA follows: TGTGCCAGCAGTGCCAGGAGACAAGAGACCCAGTACTTC.

CDR3 protein: CASSSPGLHNEQFF. The CDR3 DNA reads TGTGCCAGCAGTTCTCCGGGACTACACAATGAGCAGTTCTTC. The rearrangement joins TRBV28 to TRBJ2-1, with 7 bases fitting TRBD2. This CDR3 contains 14 residues. Germline assignment: CDR1 MDHEN and CDR2 SYDVKM. V was pared by 4 bases and J by 5 bases, with 5 bases of the junction left unmatched.

This chain connects TRBV5-1 to TRBJ2-1; no definite D call. Germline V gene lookup returns CDR1 SGHRS and CDR2 YFSETQ. The CDR3 is 16 amino acids. V lost 1 base to trimming and J lost 1 base, with 12 bases between them. CDR3 amino acids: CASSLPSVGSYNEQFF. CDR3 DNA sequence: TGCGCCAGCAGCTTGCCTTCGGTGGGATCCTACAATGAGCAGTTCTTC. Full variable domain (remainder filled in from reference TRBV5-1 and TRBJ2-1): KAGVTQTPRYLIKTRGQQVTLSCSPISGHRSVSWYQQTPGQGLQFLFEYFSETQRNKGNFPGRFSGRQFSNSRSEMNVSTLELGDSALYLCASSLPSVGSYNEQFFGPGTRLTVL.

The chain couples TRBV7-2 to TRBJ2-7; 8 positions agree with TRBD2. Germline trimming cut 4 bases from V and 0 bases from J; bases unmatched to any gene: 8. Germline values: CDR1 SGHTA, CDR2 FQGNSA. The CDR3 loop spans 16 amino acids. CDR3 sequence (DNA): TGTGCCAGCAGCTACGACGGGGGGGCCAGCTCCTACGAGCAGTACTTC. It is translated as CASSYDGGASSYEQYF.